This section outlines one T cell receptor (beta chain) sequence together with its context. The table came from immunoSEQ multiplex PCR; TCRdb's copy has only in-frame clones and leaves some out. The table records approximately 160,000 clones, 81% of them present only once. The ends lost 8 bases at V and 3 bases at J; junction bases unmatched: 5. In germline, CDR1 is LNHDA, CDR2 SQIVND (reference sequence). CDR3 length: 13 amino acids. This sample stems from a study of blood T cell repertoires in COVID-19. Looking at the study overall: COVID-19 samples from acute and convalescent phases originated in the United States, Italy and Spain.

The chain is built from TRBV19 and TRBJ2-7; 9 bases line up with TRBD1. The receptor was derived from a human donor in a cohort sampled during active COVID-19. The sample consisted of peripheral blood. CDR3 sequence (DNA): TGTGCCAGTCGACAGGGGGAGTTCTACGAGCAGTACTTC. This translates into CASRQGEFYEQYF. Full variable domain (outside the CDR3, taken from reference TRBV19 and TRBJ2-7): DGGITQSPKYLFRKEGQNVTLSCEQNLNHDAMYWYRQDPGQGLRLIYYSQIVNDFQKGDIAEGYSVSREKKESFPLTVTSAQKNPTAFYLCASRQGEFYEQYFGPGTRLTVT.